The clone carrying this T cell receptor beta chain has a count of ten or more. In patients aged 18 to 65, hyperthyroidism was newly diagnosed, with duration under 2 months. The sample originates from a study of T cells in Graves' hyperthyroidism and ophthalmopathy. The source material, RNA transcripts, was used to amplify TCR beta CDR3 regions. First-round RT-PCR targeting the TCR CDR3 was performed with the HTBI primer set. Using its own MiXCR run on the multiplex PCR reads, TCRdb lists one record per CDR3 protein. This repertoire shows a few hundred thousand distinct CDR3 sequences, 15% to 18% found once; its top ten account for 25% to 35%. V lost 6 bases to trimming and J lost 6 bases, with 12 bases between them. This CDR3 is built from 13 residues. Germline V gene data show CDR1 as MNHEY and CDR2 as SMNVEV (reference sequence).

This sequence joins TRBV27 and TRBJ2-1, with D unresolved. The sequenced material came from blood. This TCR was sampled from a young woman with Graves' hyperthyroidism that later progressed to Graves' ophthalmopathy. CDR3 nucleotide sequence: TGTGCCAGCAGCCCCAAATGGGGCAATGAGCAGTTCTTC. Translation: CASSPKWGNEQFF.